Sequencing of this TCR beta chain was carried out in a study of blood T cell repertoires in COVID-19. Study at large: The study drew acute and convalescent COVID-19 samples from the United States, Italy and Spain. The analysed material was cDNA or gDNA that came from T cells, B-cell-depleted T cells, or PBMCs.

How the authors handled the data: Counts of nucleated cells, estimated from reference gene primer amplification, were obtained. Sequenced by immunoSEQ multiplex PCR; TCRdb stores in-frame clones only, minus some. The V and J calls and clone size were taken over from that table, and D and trimming were inferred from the DNA. The sample carries about 70,000 clones, 75% to 90% recorded once. The sequence derives from a man at least 80 years old with acute or convalescent COVID-19. The sample consisted of peripheral blood.

Written as DNA, the CDR3 is TGCGCCAGCAGCAAGGACAGCACCAACACTGAAGCTTTCTTT. Translating it yields CASSKDSTNTEAFF. The rearrangement links TRBV5-1 to TRBJ1-1, with D possibly TRBD1 on 6 matching bases. CDR3 length: 14 residues. Germline CDR1 reads SGHRS; CDR2 reads YFSETQ. Trimming pared 4 bases from V and 2 bases from J, leaving 12 bases between.